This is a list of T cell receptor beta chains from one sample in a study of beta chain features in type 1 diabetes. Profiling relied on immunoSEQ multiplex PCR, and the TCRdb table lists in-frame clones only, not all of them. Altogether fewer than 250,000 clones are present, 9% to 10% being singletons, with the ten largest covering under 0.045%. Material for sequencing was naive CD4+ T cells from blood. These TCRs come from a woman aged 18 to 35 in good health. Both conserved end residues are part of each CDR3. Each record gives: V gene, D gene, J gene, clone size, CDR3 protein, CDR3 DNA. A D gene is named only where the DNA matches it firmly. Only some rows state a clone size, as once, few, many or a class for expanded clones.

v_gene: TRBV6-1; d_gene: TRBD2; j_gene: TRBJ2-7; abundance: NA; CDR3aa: CASSEPKGLASEQYF; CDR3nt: TGTGCCAGCAGTGAACCCAAGGGACTAGCTTCGGAGCAGTACTTC
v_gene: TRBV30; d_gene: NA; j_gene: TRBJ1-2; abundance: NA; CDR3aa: CAWSVLRGRGELGYTF; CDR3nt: TGTGCCTGGAGTGTACTTAGGGGCAGGGGAGAGCTGGGCTACACCTTC
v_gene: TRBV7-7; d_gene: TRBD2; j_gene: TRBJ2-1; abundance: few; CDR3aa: CASSAASGTSYNEQFF; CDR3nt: TGTGCTAGCAGCGCCGCTAGCGGTACTTCCTACAATGAGCAGTTCTTC
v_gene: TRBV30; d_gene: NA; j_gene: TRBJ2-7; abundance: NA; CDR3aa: CAWTNSYEQYF; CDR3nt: TGTGCCTGGACCAACTCCTACGAGCAGTACTTC
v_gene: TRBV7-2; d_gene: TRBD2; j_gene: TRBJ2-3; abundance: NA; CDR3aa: CASSYSRTSGHTDTQYF; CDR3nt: TGTGCCAGCAGCTATAGCCGGACTAGCGGACACACAGATACGCAGTATTTT
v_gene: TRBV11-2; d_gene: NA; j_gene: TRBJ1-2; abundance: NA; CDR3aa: CASSLEAAGIYGYTF; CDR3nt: TGTGCCAGCAGCTTAGAGGCCGCAGGGATCTATGGCTACACCTTC
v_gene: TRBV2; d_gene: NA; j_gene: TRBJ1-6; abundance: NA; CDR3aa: CASSEEAGVNSPLHF; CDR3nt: TGTGCCAGCAGTGAGGAGGCAGGAGTTAATTCACCCCTCCACTTT
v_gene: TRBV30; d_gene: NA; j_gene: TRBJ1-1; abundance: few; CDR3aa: CAKNRVTEAFF; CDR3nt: TGTGCCAAAAACAGGGTCACTGAAGCTTTCTTT
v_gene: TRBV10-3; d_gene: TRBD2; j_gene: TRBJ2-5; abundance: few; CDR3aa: CAISDSTSGGPGETQYF; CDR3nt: TGTGCCATCAGTGATTCGACTAGCGGGGGGCCCGGCGAGACCCAGTACTTC
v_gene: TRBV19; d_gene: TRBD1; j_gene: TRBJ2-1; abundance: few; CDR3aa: CASSIGTGAYNEQFF; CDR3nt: TGTGCCAGTAGTATAGGGACAGGGGCCTACAATGAGCAGTTCTTC
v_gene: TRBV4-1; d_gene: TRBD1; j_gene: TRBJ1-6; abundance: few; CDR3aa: CASSRPGDRGRPLHF; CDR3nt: TGCGCCAGCAGCCGCCCCGGGGACAGGGGACGACCCCTCCACTTT
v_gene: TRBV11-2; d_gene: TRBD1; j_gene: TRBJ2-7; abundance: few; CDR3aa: CASSLALGQGTILYEQYF; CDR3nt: TGTGCCAGCAGCTTAGCCTTGGGACAGGGGACCATCCTCTACGAGCAGTACTTC
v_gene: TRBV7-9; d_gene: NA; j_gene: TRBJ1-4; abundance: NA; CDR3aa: CASSLAAETNEKLFF; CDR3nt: TGTGCCAGCAGCTTAGCGGCAGAAACTAATGAAAAACTGTTTTTT
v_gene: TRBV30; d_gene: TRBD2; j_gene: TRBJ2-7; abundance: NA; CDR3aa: CAWAGTSGPYEQYF; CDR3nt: TGTGCCTGGGCAGGGACTAGCGGGCCCTACGAGCAGTACTTC
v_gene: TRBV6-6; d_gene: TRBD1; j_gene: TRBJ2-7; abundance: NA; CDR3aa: CASTPGGNPYEQYF; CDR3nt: TGTGCCAGCACCCCAGGGGGCAATCCCTACGAGCAGTACTTC
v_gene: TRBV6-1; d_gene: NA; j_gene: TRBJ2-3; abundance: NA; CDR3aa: CASSEVRGPMADTQYF; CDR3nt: TGTGCCAGCAGTGAAGTTCGAGGCCCTATGGCAGATACGCAGTATTTT
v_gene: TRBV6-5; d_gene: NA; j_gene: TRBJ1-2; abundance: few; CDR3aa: CASSYSGQVEGYTF; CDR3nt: TGTGCCAGCAGTTACTCGGGGCAGGTTGAAGGCTACACCTTC
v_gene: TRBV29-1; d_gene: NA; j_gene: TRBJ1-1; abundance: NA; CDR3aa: CSGRWSGTEAFF; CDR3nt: TGCAGCGGGCGGTGGTCGGGCACTGAAGCTTTCTTT
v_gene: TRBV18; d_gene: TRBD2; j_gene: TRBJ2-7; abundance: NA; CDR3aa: CASSPPPRLAGTYEQYF; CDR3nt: TGTGCCAGCTCACCCCCTCCTAGACTAGCGGGGACCTACGAGCAGTACTTC
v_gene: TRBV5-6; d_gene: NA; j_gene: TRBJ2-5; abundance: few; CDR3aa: CASSLVTGETQYF; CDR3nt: TGTGCCAGCAGCTTGGTGACTGGGGAGACCCAGTACTTC
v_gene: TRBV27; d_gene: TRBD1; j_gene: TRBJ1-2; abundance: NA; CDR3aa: CASRTGQATAGGYTF; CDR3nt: TGTGCCAGCAGGACAGGACAGGCCACCGCCGGAGGCTACACCTTC
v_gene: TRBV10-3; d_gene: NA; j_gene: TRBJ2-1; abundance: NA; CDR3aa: CAISEAGSRGFF; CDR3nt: TGTGCCATCAGTGAGGCAGGGTCCCGCGGGTTCTTC
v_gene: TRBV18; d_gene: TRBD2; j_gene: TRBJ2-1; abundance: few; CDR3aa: CASSPRVGTSLYNEQFF; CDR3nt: TGTGCCAGCTCACCAAGGGTTGGGACTAGCCTTTACAATGAGCAGTTCTTC
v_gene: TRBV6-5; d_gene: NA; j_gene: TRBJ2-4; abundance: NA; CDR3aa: CASSYGHGTGNIQYF; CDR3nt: TGTGCCAGCAGTTACGGCCACGGAACAGGAAACATTCAGTACTTC
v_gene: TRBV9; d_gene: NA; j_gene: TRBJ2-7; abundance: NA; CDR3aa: CASSVGVSPYEQYF; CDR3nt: TGTGCCAGCAGCGTCGGGGTCTCTCCCTACGAGCAGTACTTC
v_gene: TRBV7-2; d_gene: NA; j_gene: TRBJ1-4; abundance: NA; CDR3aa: CASSLLQGHNEKLFF; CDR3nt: TGTGCCAGCAGCTTGCTACAGGGACATAATGAAAAACTGTTTTTT
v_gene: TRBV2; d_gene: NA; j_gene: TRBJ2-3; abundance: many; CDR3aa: CASIPPGTDTQYF; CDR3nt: TGTGCCAGCATCCCTCCTGGCACAGATACGCAGTATTTT
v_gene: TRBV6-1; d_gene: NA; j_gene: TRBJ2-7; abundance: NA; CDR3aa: CASRDWTETYEQYF; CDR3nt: TGTGCCAGCAGAGACTGGACAGAGACTTACGAGCAGTACTTC
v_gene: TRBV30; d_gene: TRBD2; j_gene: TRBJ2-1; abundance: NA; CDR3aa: CACKFGGEYNEQFF; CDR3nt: TGTGCCTGCAAGTTTGGGGGGGAATACAATGAGCAGTTCTTC
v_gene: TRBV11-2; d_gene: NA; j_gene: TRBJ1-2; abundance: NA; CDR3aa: CASRSPGGERGYGYTF; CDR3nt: TGTGCCAGCAGATCCCCGGGAGGTGAGAGGGGCTATGGCTACACCTTC
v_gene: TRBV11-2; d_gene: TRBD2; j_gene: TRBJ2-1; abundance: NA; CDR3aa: CASSLGVLAGGNNEQFF; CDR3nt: TGTGCCAGCAGCTTAGGGGTACTAGCGGGGGGGAACAATGAGCAGTTCTTC
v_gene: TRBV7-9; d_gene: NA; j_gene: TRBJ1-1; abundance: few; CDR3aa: CASSFYRDRTEAFF; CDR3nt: TGTGCCAGCAGTTTTTACAGGGACCGTACTGAAGCTTTCTTT
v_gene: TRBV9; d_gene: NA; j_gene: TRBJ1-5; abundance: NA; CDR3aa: CASSVGSGNQPQHF; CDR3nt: TGTGCCAGCAGCGTAGGCAGCGGCAATCAGCCCCAGCATTTT
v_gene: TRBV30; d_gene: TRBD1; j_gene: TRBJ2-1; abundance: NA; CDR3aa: CAWKGASSYNEQFF; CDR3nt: TGTGCCTGGAAGGGGGCGAGCTCCTACAATGAGCAGTTCTTC
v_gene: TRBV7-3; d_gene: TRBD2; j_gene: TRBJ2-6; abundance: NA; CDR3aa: CASSLGPRGAGANVLTF; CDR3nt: TGTGCCAGCAGCTTGGGACCTCGGGGGGCTGGGGCCAACGTCCTGACTTTC
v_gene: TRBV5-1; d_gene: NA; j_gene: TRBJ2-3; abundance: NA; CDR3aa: CASSPPTGSETDTQYF; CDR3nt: TGCGCCAGCAGCCCCCCGACCGGGTCGGAGACGGATACGCAGTATTTT
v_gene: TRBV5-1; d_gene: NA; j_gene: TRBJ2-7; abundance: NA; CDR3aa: CASSLEAGHTYEQYF; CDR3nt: TGCGCCAGCAGCTTGGAGGCAGGCCATACCTACGAGCAGTACTTC
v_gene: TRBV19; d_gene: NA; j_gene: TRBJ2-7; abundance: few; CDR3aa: CASSTSPGRGNGEQYF; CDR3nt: TGTGCCAGTAGTACGAGCCCGGGGAGGGGGAACGGAGAGCAGTACTTC
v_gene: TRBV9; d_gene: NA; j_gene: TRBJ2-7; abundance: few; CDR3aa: CASSASSYEQYF; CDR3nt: TGTGCCAGCAGCGCCAGCTCCTACGAGCAGTACTTC
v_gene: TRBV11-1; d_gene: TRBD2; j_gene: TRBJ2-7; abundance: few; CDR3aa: CASSSTAGGYEQYF; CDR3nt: TGTGCCAGCAGCTCCACAGCGGGAGGCTACGAGCAGTACTTC
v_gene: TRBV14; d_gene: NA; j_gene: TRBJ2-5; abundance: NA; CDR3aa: CASSQAPRDLETQYF; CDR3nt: TGTGCCAGCAGCCAAGCTCCCAGGGACTTAGAGACCCAGTACTTC
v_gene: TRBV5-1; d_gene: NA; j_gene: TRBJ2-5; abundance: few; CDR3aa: CASSLQGLGETQYF; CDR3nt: TGCGCCAGCAGCCTGCAGGGGCTGGGAGAGACCCAGTACTTC